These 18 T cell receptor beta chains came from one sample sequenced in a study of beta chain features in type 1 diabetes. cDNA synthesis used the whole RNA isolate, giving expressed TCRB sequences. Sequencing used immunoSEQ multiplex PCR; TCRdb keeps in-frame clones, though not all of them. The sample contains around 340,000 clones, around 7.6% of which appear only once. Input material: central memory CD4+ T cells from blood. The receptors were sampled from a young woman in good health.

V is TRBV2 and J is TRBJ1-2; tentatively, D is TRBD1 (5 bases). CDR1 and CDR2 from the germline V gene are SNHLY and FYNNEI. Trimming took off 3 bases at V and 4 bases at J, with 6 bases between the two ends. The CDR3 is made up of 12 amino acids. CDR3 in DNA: TGTGCCAGCAGTGACGACAGCTATGGCTACACCTTC. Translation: CASSDDSYGYTF.

The CDR3 protein is CSVADTPNQPQHF. Here the CDR3 DNA reads TGCAGCGTTGCGGACACCCCCAATCAGCCCCAGCATTTT. The chain is built from TRBV29-1 and TRBJ1-5, with D possibly matching TRBD1 (5 bases). V lost 4 bases and J lost 3, with 10 bases in between. This CDR3 contains 13 residues. Germline V gene data show CDR1 as SQVTM and CDR2 as ANQGSEA.

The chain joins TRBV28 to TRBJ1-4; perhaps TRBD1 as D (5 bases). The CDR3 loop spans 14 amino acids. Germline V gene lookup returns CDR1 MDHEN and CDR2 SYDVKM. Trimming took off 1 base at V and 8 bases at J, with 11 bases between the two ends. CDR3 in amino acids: CASSLSGTAEKLFF. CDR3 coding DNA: TGTGCCAGCAGTTTATCCGGGACCGCGGAAAAACTGTTTTTT.

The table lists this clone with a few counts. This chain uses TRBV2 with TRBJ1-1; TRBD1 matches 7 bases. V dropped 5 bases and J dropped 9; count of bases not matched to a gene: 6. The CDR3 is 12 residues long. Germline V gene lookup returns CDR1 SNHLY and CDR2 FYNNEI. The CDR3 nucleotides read TGTGCCAGCAGTCAGGGACAGACCAAAGCTTTCTTT. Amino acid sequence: CASSQGQTKAFF.

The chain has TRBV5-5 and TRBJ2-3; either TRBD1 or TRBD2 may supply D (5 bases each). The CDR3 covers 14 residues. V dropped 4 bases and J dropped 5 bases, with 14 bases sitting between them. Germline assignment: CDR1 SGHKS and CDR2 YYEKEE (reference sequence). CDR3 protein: CASSLLGTRDTQYF. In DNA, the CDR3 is TGTGCCAGCAGCCTATTGGGGACGAGAGATACGCAGTATTTT.

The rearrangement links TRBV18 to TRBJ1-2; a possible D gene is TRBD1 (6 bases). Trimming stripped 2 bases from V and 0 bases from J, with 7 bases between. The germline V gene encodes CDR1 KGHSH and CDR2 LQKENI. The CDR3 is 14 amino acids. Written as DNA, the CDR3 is TGTGCCAGCTCACCAGACAGGACTAACTATGGCTACACCTTC. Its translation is CASSPDRTNYGYTF.

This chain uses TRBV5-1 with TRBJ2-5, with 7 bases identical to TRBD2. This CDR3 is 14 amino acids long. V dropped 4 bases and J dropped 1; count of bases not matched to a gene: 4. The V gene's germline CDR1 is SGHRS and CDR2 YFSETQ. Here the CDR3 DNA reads TGCGCCAGCAGCCTAGCGGCCGCCCAAGAGACCCAGTACTTC. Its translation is CASSLAAAQETQYF.

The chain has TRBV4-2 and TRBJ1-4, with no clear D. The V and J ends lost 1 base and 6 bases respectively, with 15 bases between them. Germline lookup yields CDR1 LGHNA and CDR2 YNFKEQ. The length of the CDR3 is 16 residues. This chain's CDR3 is CASSQGAIGRHEKLFF. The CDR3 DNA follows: TGTGCCAGCAGCCAAGGGGCTATCGGCCGACATGAAAAACTGTTTTTT.

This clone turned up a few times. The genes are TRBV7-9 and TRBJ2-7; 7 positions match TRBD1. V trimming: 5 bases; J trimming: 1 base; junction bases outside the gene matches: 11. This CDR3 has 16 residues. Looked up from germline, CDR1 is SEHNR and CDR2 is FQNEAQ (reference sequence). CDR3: CASSPIRDSRSYEQYF. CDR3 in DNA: TGTGCCAGCAGCCCCATCCGGGACAGTCGGTCCTACGAGCAGTACTTC.

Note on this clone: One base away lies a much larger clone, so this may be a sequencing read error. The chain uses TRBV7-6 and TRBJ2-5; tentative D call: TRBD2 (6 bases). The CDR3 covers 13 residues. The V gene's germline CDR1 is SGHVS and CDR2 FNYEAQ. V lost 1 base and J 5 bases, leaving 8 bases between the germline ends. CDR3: CASSLGGRETQYF. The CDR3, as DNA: TGTGCCAGCAGCTTAGGAGGGAGGGAGACCCAGTACTTC.

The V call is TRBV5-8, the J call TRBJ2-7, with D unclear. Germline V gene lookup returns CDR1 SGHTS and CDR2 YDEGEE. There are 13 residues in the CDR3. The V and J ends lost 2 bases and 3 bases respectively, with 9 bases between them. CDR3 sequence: CASSLGFDYEQYF. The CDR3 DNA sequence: TGTGCCAGCAGCTTAGGTTTTGACTACGAGCAGTACTTC.

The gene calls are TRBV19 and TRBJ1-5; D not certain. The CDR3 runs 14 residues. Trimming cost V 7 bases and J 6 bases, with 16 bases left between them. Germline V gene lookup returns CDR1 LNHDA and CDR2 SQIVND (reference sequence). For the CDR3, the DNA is TGTGCCAGTACCTCCCTTAGGGCGGGTCAGCCCCAGCATTTT. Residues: CASTSLRAGQPQHF.

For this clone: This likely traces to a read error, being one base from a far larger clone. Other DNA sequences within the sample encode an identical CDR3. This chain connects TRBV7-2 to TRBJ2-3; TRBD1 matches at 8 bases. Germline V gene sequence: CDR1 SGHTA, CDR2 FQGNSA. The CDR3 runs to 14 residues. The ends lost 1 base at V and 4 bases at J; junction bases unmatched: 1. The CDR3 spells CASSLGQGSDTQYF. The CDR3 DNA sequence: TGTGCCAGCAGCTTAGGACAGGGGTCAGATACGCAGTATTTT.

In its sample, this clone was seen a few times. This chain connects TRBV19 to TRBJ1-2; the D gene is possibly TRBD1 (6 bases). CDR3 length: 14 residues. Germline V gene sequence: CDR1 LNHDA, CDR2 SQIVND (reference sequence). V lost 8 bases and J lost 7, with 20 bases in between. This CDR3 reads CASSIQGLTGGYTF. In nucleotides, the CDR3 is TGTGCCAGTTCGATTCAGGGGTTAACTGGTGGCTACACCTTC.

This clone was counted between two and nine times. CDR3 nucleotides: TGCGCCATCATGAACCGGGGGGATCAGCCCTACGAGCAGTACTTC. Translation: CAIMNRGDQPYEQYF. This chain joins TRBV5-1 and TRBJ2-7; 7 bases are shared with TRBD2. Germline V gene sequence: CDR1 SGHRS, CDR2 YFSETQ. The CDR3 totals 15 residues. Losses at the gene ends were 9 bases for V and 2 bases for J; bases not matched to a gene: 14.

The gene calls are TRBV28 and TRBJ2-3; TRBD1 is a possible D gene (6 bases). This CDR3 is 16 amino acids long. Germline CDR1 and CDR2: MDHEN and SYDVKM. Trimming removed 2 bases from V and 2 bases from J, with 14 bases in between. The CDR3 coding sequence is TGTGCCAGCAGTTTAGTTCCCCAGGGACACACAGATACGCAGTATTTT. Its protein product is CASSLVPQGHTDTQYF.

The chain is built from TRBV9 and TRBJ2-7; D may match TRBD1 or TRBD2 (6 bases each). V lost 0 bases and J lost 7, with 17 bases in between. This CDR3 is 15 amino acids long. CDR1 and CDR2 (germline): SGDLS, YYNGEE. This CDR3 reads CASSVEFGGPSEQYF. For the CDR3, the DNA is TGTGCCAGCAGCGTAGAATTCGGGGGCCCCTCGGAGCAGTACTTC.

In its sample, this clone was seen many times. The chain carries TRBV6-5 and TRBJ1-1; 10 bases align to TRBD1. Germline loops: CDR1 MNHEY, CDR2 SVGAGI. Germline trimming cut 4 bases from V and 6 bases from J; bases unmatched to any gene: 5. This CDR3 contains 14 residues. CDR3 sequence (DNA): TGTGCCAGCAGTTGGACAGGGGGTAAACCTGAAGCTTTCTTT. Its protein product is CASSWTGGKPEAFF.